Each of the 32 T cell receptor beta chains below was sequenced from the same sample in a study of neurological immune-mediated disorders. TCRdb called the 5' RACE reads again in MiXCR, with one record for every CDR3 protein. The sample records fewer than 25,000 distinct CDR3 sequences, approximately 13% being singletons. Sequencing was carried out using PBMCs. The origin of the receptors is a woman aged 55-70 years with HTLV-1-associated myelopathy (HAM/TSP).

This sequence joins TRBV20-1 and TRBJ2-4; D is unclear. Germline assignment: CDR1 DFQATT and CDR2 SNEGSKA (reference sequence). Trimming removed 5 bases at V and 5 bases at J, with 13 bases between. The CDR3 is 13 residues long. The CDR3 protein is CSAPRFNQNIQYF. The CDR3 nucleotides are TGCAGTGCTCCCCGATTTAATCAAAACATTCAGTACTTC.

In its sample, this clonotype is medium-sized. This chain connects TRBV29-1 to TRBJ1-2; tentatively, D is TRBD1 (6 bases). CDR1 is SQVTM and CDR2 is ANQGSEA in the germline V gene. This CDR3 region has 15 residues. V gave up 0 bases and J gave up 8 bases, with 19 bases separating them. This CDR3 reads CSVEESGGGSGGYTF. CDR3 bases: TGCAGCGTTGAAGAGAGCGGGGGCGGTTCGGGCGGCTACACCTTC.

The chain has TRBV9 and TRBJ2-3; either TRBD1 or TRBD2 may fit D (6 bases each). The length of the CDR3 is 16 residues. The V and J ends lost 4 bases and 0 bases respectively, with 15 bases between them. Per germline, CDR1 SGDLS and CDR2 YYNGEE. The CDR3 loop is CASSPGGTTSTDTQYF. The CDR3 DNA reads TGTGCCAGCAGCCCCGGGGGCACGACTAGCACAGATACGCAGTATTTT.

This chain connects TRBV20-1 to TRBJ2-1; 10 bases map to TRBD2. Per the germline V gene, CDR1 is DFQATT and CDR2 is SNEGSKA (reference sequence). The CDR3 extends over 13 amino acids. Unmatched junction bases numbered 3, after V lost 2 bases and J lost 8 bases. CDR3 loop: CSARPSGSYEQFF. DNA of the CDR3: TGCAGTGCTAGACCTAGCGGGAGTTATGAGCAGTTCTTC.

This clonotype occurred many times. The chain combines TRBV5-1 with TRBJ2-7, with TRBD1 as a possible D gene (5 bases). Looked up from germline, CDR1 is SGHRS and CDR2 is YFSETQ. The V end lost 3 bases, the J end lost 0 bases, and 7 bases lay between the germline ends. The CDR3 runs 13 residues. CDR3 in DNA: TGCGCCAGCAGCTCGGACAACTCCTACGAGCAGTACTTC. It yields the protein CASSSDNSYEQYF.

This clonotype appeared many times. The chain joins TRBV3-1 to TRBJ1-2, with a weak D call TRBD1 (5 bases). The V end was cut by 4 bases, the J end by 7 bases, with 10 bases between. There are 12 residues in the CDR3. The germline V gene has CDR1 LGHDT and CDR2 YNNKEL (reference sequence). The CDR3 coding sequence is TGTGCCAGCAGCCCGGGGGTCGCTGGCTACACCTTC. It translates to CASSPGVAGYTF. Variable domain in full (rest from reference TRBV3-1 and TRBJ1-2): DTAVSQTPKYLVTQMGNDKSIKCEQNLGHDTMYWYKQDSKKFLKIMFSYNNKELIINETVPNRFSPKSPDKAHLNLHINSLELGDSAVYFCASSPGVAGYTFGSGTRLTVV.

Ten or more counts support this clonotype. The gene calls are TRBV5-1 and TRBJ2-1; 7 positions match TRBD2. This CDR3 spans 17 amino acids. In germline, CDR1 is SGHRS, CDR2 YFSETQ. The V gene end was trimmed by 0 bases and the J gene end by 0 bases; junction bases not matched to a gene: 6. CDR3 protein: CASSLVASGSSYNEQFF. The DNA of the CDR3 is TGCGCCAGCAGCTTGGTGGCTAGCGGTAGCTCCTACAATGAGCAGTTCTTC.

This clonotype was picked up many times. The V gene is TRBV20-1, the J gene TRBJ1-1; D not certain. CDR1 and CDR2 (germline): DFQATT, SNEGSKA (reference sequence). V lost 3 bases, J lost 1 base, and 9 bases lay in between. The CDR3 spans 13 residues. CDR3 DNA: TGCAGTGCTAGCCGGCAGGCGAACACTGAAGCTTTCTTT. This translates into CSASRQANTEAFF.

The chain links TRBV18 to TRBJ2-1; 12 bases agree with TRBD1. Trimming took 4 bases from V and 8 from J; bases not matched to a gene: 6. Germline V gives CDR1 KGHSH, CDR2 LQKENI. This CDR3 is 15 amino acids long. CDR3 amino acids: CASSLGQGARDEQFF. For the CDR3, the DNA is TGTGCCAGCTCACTGGGACAGGGGGCGCGAGATGAGCAGTTCTTC.

In its sample, this clonotype was seen many times. V and J are TRBV10-1 and TRBJ2-2, with a tentative D call TRBD1 (5 bases). In germline, CDR1 is WNHNN, CDR2 SYGVQD (reference sequence). CDR3 length: 15 residues. V lost 1 base, J lost 1 base, and 7 bases lay in between. CDR3 nucleotides: TGCGCCAGCAGTGAGTGGCAGGGGAACACCGGGGAGCTGTTTTTT. Encoded protein: CASSEWQGNTGELFF.

This clonotype was recorded at least ten times. The chain carries TRBV11-3 and TRBJ1-1, with D possibly TRBD1 on 6 matching bases. CDR3 length equals 13 residues. Trimming pared 5 bases from V and 1 base from J, leaving 8 bases between. Germline V gene lookup returns CDR1 SGHNT and CDR2 YENEEA. CDR3 region: CASSRGANTEAFF. CDR3 nucleotides: TGTGCCAGCAGCCGGGGGGCGAACACTGAAGCTTTCTTT.

This clonotype came up many times. The chain uses TRBV7-9 and TRBJ1-6; TRBD1 agrees at 7 bases. The V gene end was trimmed by 8 bases and the J gene end by 2 bases; junction bases not matched to a gene: 9. The germline CDR1 and CDR2 sequences are SEHNR and FQNEAQ (reference sequence). This CDR3 contains 16 residues. CDR3 bases: TGTGCCAGCTTAGAGGGGACAGAAGCCTATAATTCACCCCTCCACTTT. This codes for CASLEGTEAYNSPLHF. Full variable domain (missing parts from reference TRBV7-9 and TRBJ1-6): DTGVSQNPRHKITKRGQNVTFRCDPISEHNRLYWYRQTLGQGPEFLTYFQNEAQLEKSRLLSDRFSAERPKGSFSTLEIQRTEQGDSAMYLCASLEGTEAYNSPLHFGNGTRLTVT.

This clonotype was observed many times. This chain links TRBV7-9 with TRBJ2-7; 12 positions match TRBD1. Germline values: CDR1 SEHNR, CDR2 FQNEAQ (reference sequence). V dropped 8 bases and J dropped 6; count of bases not matched to a gene: 5. This CDR3 has 13 amino acids. The DNA of the CDR3 is TGTGCCAGCCTCCGGGACAGGGGGCTCGAGCAGTACTTC. It encodes CASLRDRGLEQYF.

This clonotype was seen many times. This chain connects TRBV5-1 to TRBJ2-2, with D unresolved. Trimming cost V 1 base and J 6 bases, with 16 bases left between them. This CDR3 is built from 16 residues. In germline, CDR1 is SGHRS, CDR2 YFSETQ. This CDR3 is CASSLLTTGGSGELFF. In DNA form, the CDR3 reads TGCGCCAGCAGCTTGTTGACCACCGGCGGATCCGGGGAGCTGTTTTTT.

This clonotype was counted ten times or more. The V call is TRBV25-1, the J call TRBJ2-7, with 8 nucleotides matching TRBD1. Unmatched junction bases numbered 8, after V lost 4 bases and J lost 3 bases. The germline CDR1 and CDR2 sequences are MGHDK and SYGVNS. The CDR3 totals 15 residues. CDR3 nucleotide sequence: TGTGCCAGCAGTGGCCACAACAGGGGGAGCTACGAGCAGTACTTC. Translating gives CASSGHNRGSYEQYF.

In its sample, this clonotype was seen many times. J is TRBJ1-2 and V is TRBV12-5, with TRBD1 identical over 8 bases. The CDR3 totals 14 residues. V dropped 6 bases and J dropped 3; count of bases not matched to a gene: 6. Germline loops: CDR1 LGHNT, CDR2 FRNRAP. The CDR3 reads CASGRDRLYYGYTF. CDR3 coding DNA: TGTGCTAGTGGCCGGGACAGGCTTTACTATGGCTACACCTTC.

This clonotype was counted ten times or more. DNA of the CDR3: TGCAGTGCTAGAGTGTTCGCTAGCGGGGTCACAGATACGCAGTATTTT. It translates to CSARVFASGVTDTQYF. The J gene is TRBJ2-3, the V gene TRBV20-1, with 9 nucleotides matching TRBD2. The CDR3 sequence is 16 residues long. Looked up from germline, CDR1 is DFQATT and CDR2 is SNEGSKA (reference sequence). V lost 1 base and J lost 2; bases outside the gene matches: 7.

This clonotype was picked up many times. The chain links TRBV7-9 to TRBJ2-3; 9 bases agree with TRBD1. Unmatched junction bases numbered 2, after V lost 1 base and J lost 6 bases. The CDR3 covers 14 residues. Germline V lookup: CDR1 SEHNR, CDR2 FQNEAQ (reference sequence). CDR3 sequence (DNA): TGTGCCAGCAGCTTAGACGGACAGGGGGATACGCAGTATTTT. Amino acid sequence: CASSLDGQGDTQYF.

J is TRBJ2-1 and V is TRBV3-1; 10 bases fit TRBD2. The CDR3 runs to 14 residues. V lost 4 bases and J lost 13; bases outside the gene matches: 10. Germline values: CDR1 LGHDT, CDR2 YNNKEL (reference sequence). CDR3 nucleotide sequence: TGTGCCAGCAGCCCCAGCGGGGGGGCCAGTGATCAGTTCTTC. Translated, it gives CASSPSGGASDQFF.

In this sample, this clonotype is medium-sized. The chain combines TRBV6-1 with TRBJ2-5; tentative D call: TRBD1 (5 bases). Germline CDR1 and CDR2: MNHNS and SASEGT. This CDR3 region has 13 residues. Trimming left V 5 bases short and J 1 base short, with 8 bases between. The CDR3 DNA reads as TGTGCCAGCAGTCGGACATTCCAAGAGACCCAGTACTTC. Its translation: CASSRTFQETQYF.

In this sample, this clonotype turned up many times. The chain recombines TRBV29-1 with TRBJ2-7; no reliable D call. Germline V gene sequence: CDR1 SQVTM, CDR2 ANQGSEA. The CDR3 sequence is 13 residues long. The ends were cut back, 0 bases at V and 0 bases at J, with 6 bases in the middle. In DNA form, the CDR3 reads TGCAGCGTTGAAGAGGGCCGCTCCTACGAGCAGTACTTC. Translated, it gives CSVEEGRSYEQYF.

Judged by abundance, this clonotype is medium-sized. The chain links TRBV20-1 to TRBJ1-2, with 8 bases identical to TRBD1. Germline loops: CDR1 DFQATT, CDR2 SNEGSKA (reference sequence). V shed 1 base, J shed 5 bases, and the junction held 3 bases outside the gene matches. CDR3 length: 13 amino acids. Here the CDR3 reads CSARGDRRYGYTF. Here the CDR3 DNA reads TGCAGTGCTAGAGGGGACAGGCGTTATGGCTACACCTTC.

This clonotype is medium-sized (0.01 to 0.1%) within its sample. The chain carries TRBV4-2 and TRBJ1-4; D possibly corresponds to TRBD1 (6 bases). CDR1 LGHNA and CDR2 YNFKEQ come from the germline V gene. V lost 0 bases and J 4 bases, leaving 9 bases between the germline ends. The CDR3 has 15 amino acids. The CDR3 region has the DNA TGTGCCAGCAGCCAAGACCGCAGGGGTAATGAAAAACTGTTTTTT. Translated: CASSQDRRGNEKLFF.

About this clonotype itself: This is likely a read error, given that the CDR3 carries no conserved phenylalanine or tryptophan at its end. The rearrangement links TRBV10-3 to TRBJ1-2; 7 bases match TRBD1. CDR1 is ENHRY and CDR2 is SYGVKD in the germline V gene. Trimming cost V 7 bases and J 8 bases; bases outside gene matches: 7. The CDR3 is 12 residues long. The CDR3 region has the DNA TGTGCCATCACTGGCACAGGGGACGGCTACACCCTC. Protein: CAITGTGDGYTL.

Points on this clonotype: This could be a read error, since a much larger clone is one nucleotide away. This chain joins TRBV29-1 and TRBJ1-1; D call uncertain. This CDR3 is 11 amino acids long. Germline V gene data show CDR1 as SQVTM and CDR2 as ANQGSEA. CDR3 coding DNA: TGCATCCCAGCGGAGGTTACTGAAGCTTTCTTT. It yields the protein CIPAEVTEAFF.

This clonotype showed up just a few times. The rearrangement uses TRBV2 and TRBJ2-3, with 9 bases matching TRBD1. The CDR3 has 14 amino acids. Germline CDR1 and CDR2: SNHLY and FYNNEI. Trimming at V came to 7 bases and at J to 3 bases, leaving 5 bases not matched to a gene. CDR3: CASKPGQGTDTQYF. CDR3 in DNA: TGTGCCAGCAAGCCGGGACAGGGAACAGATACGCAGTATTTT. Drawing the rest from reference TRBV2 and TRBJ2-3, the complete variable domain is EPEVTQTPSHQVTQMGQEVILRCVPISNHLYFYWYRQILGQKVEFLVSFYNNEISEKSEIFDDQFSVERPDGSNFTLKIRSTKLEDSAMYFCASKPGQGTDTQYFGPGTRLTVL.

V usage is TRBV20-1 and J usage is TRBJ2-1, with 12 bases identical to TRBD2. In germline, CDR1 is DFQATT, CDR2 SNEGSKA (reference sequence). The CDR3 consists of 16 residues. Losses at the gene ends were 6 bases for V and 3 bases for J; bases not matched to a gene: 9. CDR3 sequence reads: CSALASGGGDYNEQFF. DNA for the CDR3: TGCAGTGCCCTCGCTAGCGGGGGGGGAGACTACAATGAGCAGTTCTTC.

Ten or more counts support this clonotype. V gene TRBV6-1 combines with J gene TRBJ2-3; D perhaps matches TRBD2 (5 bases). The CDR3 runs to 19 residues. V was pared by 2 bases and J by 0 bases, with 21 bases between. CDR1 and CDR2 from the germline V gene are MNHNS and SASEGT. The CDR3 nucleotides read TGTGCCAGCAGTGAACGGCCCTTCGTCGCGGGCCCTAGCACAGATACGCAGTATTTT. Its protein is CASSERPFVAGPSTDTQYF.

This clonotype was seen ten or more times. The chain uses TRBV4-1 and TRBJ2-6; D is unclear. Trimming cost V 4 bases and J 1 base, with 17 bases left between them. The CDR3 is made up of 18 amino acids. CDR1 is MGHRA, CDR2 YSYEKL, per germline. In nucleotides, the CDR3 is TGCGCCAGCAGCCCCCGACATGGAACTCTTTCTGGGGCCAACGTCCTGACTTTC. This sequence encodes CASSPRHGTLSGANVLTF.

By proportion, this clonotype is large. The chain joins TRBV5-1 to TRBJ2-5, with TRBD2 as a possible D gene (6 bases). In germline, CDR1 is SGHRS, CDR2 YFSETQ. This CDR3 region has 14 residues. V lost 4 bases, J lost 5 bases, and 15 bases lay in between. The CDR3 DNA reads as TGCGCCAGCAGCCAGGGCCTCGGAGGGGAGACCCAGTACTTC. Its translation is CASSQGLGGETQYF.

The sample holds many counts of this clonotype. This rearrangement joins TRBV5-1 to TRBJ1-1; 8 bases align to TRBD1. The V and J ends lost 7 bases and 5 bases, in that order; junction bases with no gene match: 7. The CDR3 is made up of 13 amino acids. CDR1 is SGHRS and CDR2 is YFSETQ in the germline V gene. CDR3 nucleotides: TGCGCCAGCGGGAACAGGGGGGAAACTGAAGCTTTCTTT. This codes for CASGNRGETEAFF.

At least ten counts were recorded for this clonotype. The chain is built from TRBV18 and TRBJ2-1, with D perhaps TRBD2 (6 bases). This CDR3 spans 12 amino acids. Germline V lookup: CDR1 KGHSH, CDR2 LQKENI. Trimming stripped 3 bases from V and 8 bases from J, with 8 bases between. The DNA of the CDR3 is TGTGCCAGCTCACCGGAGGGCTATGAGCAGTTCTTC. It encodes CASSPEGYEQFF.